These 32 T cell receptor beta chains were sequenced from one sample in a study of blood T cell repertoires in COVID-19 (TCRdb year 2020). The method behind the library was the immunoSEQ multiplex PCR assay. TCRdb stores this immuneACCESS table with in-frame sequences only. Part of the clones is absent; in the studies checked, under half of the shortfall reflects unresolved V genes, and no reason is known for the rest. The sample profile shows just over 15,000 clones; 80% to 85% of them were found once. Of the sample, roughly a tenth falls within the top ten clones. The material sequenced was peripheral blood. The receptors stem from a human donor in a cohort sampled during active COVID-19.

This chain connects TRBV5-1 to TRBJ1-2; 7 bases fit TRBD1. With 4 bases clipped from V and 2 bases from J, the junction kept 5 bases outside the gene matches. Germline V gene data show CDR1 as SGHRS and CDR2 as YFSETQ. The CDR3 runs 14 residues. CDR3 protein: CASSPRDRNYGYTF. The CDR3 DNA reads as TGCGCCAGCAGCCCCCGGGACAGAAACTATGGCTACACCTTC.

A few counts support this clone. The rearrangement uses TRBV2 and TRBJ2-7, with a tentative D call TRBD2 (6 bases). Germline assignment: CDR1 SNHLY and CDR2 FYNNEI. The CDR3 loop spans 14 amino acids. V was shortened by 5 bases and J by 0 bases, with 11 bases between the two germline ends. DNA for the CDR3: TGTGCCAGCAGTTTCGCCGGGAGCTCCTACGAGCAGTACTTC. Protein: CASSFAGSSYEQYF.

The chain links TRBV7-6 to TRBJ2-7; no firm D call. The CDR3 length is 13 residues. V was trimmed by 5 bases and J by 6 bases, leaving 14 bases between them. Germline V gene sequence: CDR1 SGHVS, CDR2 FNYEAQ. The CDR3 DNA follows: TGTGCCAGCAGCCTAGAGACTGCTCGCGAGCAGTACTTC. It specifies CASSLETAREQYF.

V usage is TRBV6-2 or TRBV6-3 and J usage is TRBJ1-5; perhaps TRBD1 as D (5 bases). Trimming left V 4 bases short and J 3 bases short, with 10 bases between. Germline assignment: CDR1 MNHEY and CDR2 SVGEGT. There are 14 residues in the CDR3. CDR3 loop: CASSSDTLNQPQHF. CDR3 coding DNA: TGTGCCAGCAGTTCGGACACTCTCAATCAGCCCCAGCATTTT.

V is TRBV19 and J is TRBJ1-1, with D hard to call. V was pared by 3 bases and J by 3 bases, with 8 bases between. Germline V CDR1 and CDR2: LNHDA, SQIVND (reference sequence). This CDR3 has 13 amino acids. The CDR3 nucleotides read TGTGCCAGTAGTATCCCACGGGACACTGAAGCTTTCTTT. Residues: CASSIPRDTEAFF.

The CDR3, as DNA: TGTGCCAGCAGCCAAGATAATGCAGGGTGGGGTAATGGCTACACCTTC. This codes for CASSQDNAGWGNGYTF. V gene TRBV3-1 (or the pseudogene TRBV3-2) combines with J gene TRBJ1-2, with D possibly matching TRBD1 (5 bases). The CDR3 runs to 16 residues. The ends were cut back, 0 bases at V and 6 bases at J, with 17 bases in the middle. Germline V lookup: CDR1 LGHDT, CDR2 YNNKEL (reference sequence).

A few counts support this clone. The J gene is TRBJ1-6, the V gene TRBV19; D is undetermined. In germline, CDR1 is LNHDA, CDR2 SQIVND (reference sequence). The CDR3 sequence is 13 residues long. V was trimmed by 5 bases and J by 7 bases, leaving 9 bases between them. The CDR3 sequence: CASSVYPNSPLHF. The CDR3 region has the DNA TGTGCCAGTAGTGTCTACCCCAATTCACCCCTCCACTTT. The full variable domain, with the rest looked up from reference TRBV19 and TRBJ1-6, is DGGITQSPKYLFRKEGQNVTLSCEQNLNHDAMYWYRQDPGQGLRLIYYSQIVNDFQKGDIAEGYSVSREKKESFPLTVTSAQKNPTAFYLCASSVYPNSPLHFGNGTRLTVT.

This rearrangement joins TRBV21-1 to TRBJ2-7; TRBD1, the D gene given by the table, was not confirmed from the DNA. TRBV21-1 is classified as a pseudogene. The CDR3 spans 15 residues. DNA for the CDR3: TGTGCCAGCAGCACCCCGGGACAGGAAACCTACGAGCAGTACTTC. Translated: CASSTPGQETYEQYF.

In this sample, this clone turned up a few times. The CDR3 DNA sequence: TGTGCCAGCAGCCATCCAGCAACCGGGGTTCTTGAGCAGTTCTTC. Translated: CASSHPATGVLEQFF. V usage is TRBV7-9 and J usage is TRBJ2-1, with a weak D call TRBD2 (5 bases). Germline V gene sequence: CDR1 SEHNR, CDR2 FQNEAQ (reference sequence). The CDR3 totals 15 residues. V lost 5 bases and J lost 9, with 20 bases in between.

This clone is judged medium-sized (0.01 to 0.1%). This CDR3 reads CASSERQGNQPQHF. As DNA, the CDR3 is TGTGCCAGCAGTGAAAGACAGGGCAATCAGCCCCAGCATTTT. The chain couples TRBV27 to TRBJ1-5; tentatively, D is TRBD1 (6 bases). Germline CDR1 is MNHEY and CDR2 is SMNVEV (reference sequence). V gave up 5 bases and J gave up 2 bases, with 10 bases separating them. The CDR3 extends over 14 amino acids.

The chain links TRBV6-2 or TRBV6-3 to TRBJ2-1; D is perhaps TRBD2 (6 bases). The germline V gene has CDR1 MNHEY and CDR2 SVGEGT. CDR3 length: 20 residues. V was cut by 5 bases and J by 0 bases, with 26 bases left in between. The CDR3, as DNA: TGTGCCAGCAGTAAACCGGGCATTGGGGCGGGAAAAAGCTCCTACAATGAGCAGTTCTTC. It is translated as CASSKPGIGAGKSSYNEQFF.

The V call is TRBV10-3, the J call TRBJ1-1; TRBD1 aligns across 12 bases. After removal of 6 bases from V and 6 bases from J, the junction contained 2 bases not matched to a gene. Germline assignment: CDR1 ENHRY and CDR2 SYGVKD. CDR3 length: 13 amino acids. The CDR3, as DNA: TGTGCCATCAGGGGGACAGGGGGCCCTGAAGCTTTCTTT. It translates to CAIRGTGGPEAFF.

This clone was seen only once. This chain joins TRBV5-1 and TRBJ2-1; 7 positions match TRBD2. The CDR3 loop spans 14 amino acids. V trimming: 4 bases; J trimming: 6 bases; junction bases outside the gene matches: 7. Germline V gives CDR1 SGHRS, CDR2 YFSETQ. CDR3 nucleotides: TGCGCCAGCAGCGCGGCGGGAGCGCTCAATGAGCAGTTCTTC. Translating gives CASSAAGALNEQFF.

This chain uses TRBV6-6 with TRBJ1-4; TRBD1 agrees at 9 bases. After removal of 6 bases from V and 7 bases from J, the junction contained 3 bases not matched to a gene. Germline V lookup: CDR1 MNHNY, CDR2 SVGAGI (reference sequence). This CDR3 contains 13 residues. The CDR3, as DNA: TGTGCCAGCAGGGACAGGGGTGGTGAAAAACTGTTTTTT. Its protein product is CASRDRGGEKLFF.

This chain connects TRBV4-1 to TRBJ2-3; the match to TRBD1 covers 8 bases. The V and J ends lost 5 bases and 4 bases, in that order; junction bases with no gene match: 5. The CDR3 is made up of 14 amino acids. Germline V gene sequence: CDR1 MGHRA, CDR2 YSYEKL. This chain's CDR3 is CASSDDRGADTQYF. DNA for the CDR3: TGCGCCAGCAGCGATGACAGGGGCGCAGATACGCAGTATTTT.

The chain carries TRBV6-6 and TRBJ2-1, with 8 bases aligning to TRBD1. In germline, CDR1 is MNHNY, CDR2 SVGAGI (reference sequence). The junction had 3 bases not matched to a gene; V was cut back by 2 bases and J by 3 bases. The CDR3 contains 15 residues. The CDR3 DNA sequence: TGTGCCAGCAGTTACGAGGGACAGGTCTACAATGAGCAGTTCTTC. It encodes CASSYEGQVYNEQFF.

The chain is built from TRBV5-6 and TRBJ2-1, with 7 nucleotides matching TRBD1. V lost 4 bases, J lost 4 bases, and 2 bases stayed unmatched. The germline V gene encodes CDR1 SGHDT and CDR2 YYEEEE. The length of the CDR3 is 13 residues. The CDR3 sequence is CASSGGQYNEQFF. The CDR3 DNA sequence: TGTGCCAGCAGCGGGGGACAGTACAATGAGCAGTTCTTC.

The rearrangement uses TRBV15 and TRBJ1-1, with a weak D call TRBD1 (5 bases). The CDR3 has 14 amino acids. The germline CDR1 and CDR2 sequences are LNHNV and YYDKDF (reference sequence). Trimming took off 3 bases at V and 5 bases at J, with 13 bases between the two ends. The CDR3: CATSSQGMQTEAFF. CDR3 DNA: TGTGCCACCAGCAGTCAGGGAATGCAGACTGAAGCTTTCTTT.

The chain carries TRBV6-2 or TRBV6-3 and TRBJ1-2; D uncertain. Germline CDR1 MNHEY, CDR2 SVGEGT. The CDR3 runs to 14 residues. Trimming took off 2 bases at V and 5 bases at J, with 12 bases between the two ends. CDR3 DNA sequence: TGTGCCAGCAGTTACCTCTCAGTTGGTTATGGCTACACCTTC. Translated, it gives CASSYLSVGYGYTF.

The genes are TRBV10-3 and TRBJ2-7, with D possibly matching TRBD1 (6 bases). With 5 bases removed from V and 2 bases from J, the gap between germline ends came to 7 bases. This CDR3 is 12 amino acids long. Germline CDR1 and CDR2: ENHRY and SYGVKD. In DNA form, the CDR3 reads TGTGCCATCAGTCGACAGGCCTACGAGCAGTACTTC. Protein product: CAISRQAYEQYF.

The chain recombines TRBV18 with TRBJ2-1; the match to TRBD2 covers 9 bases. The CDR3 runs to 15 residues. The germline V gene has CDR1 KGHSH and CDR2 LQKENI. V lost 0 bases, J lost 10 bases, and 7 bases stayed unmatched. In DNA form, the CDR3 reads TGTGCCAGCTCACCACCGGTAGCGGGGGAAGAAGAGCAGTTCTTC. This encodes CASSPPVAGEEEQFF.

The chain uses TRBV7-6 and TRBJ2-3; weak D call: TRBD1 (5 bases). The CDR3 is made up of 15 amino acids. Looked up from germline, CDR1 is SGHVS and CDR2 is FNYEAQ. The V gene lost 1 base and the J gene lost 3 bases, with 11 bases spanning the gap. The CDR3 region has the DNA TGTGCCAGCAGCTTAGGGGTTGGGGCGACAGATACGCAGTATTTT. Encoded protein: CASSLGVGATDTQYF.

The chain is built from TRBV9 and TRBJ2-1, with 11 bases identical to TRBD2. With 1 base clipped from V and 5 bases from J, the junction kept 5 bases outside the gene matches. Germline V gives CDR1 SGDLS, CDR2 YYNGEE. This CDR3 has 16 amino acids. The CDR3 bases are TGTGCCAGCAGCGTATATGGGACTAGCGGAAACAATGAGCAGTTCTTC. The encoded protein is CASSVYGTSGNNEQFF. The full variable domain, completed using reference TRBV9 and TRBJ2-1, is DSGVTQTPKHLITATGQRVTLRCSPRSGDLSVYWYQQSLDQGLQFLIQYYNGEERAKGNILERFSAQQFPDLHSELNLSSLELGDSALYFCASSVYGTSGNNEQFFGPGTRLTVL.

The CDR3 sequence: CASSSTRGLDTGELFF. The CDR3 DNA is TGTGCCAGCAGCTCCACCAGGGGACTAGACACCGGGGAGCTGTTTTTT. The rearrangement links TRBV7-3 to TRBJ2-2; the match to TRBD2 covers 8 bases. Germline CDR1 reads SGHTA; CDR2 reads FQGTGA. J gave up 3 bases and V 4 bases, and 7 bases lay outside the gene matches. This CDR3 comprises 16 residues.

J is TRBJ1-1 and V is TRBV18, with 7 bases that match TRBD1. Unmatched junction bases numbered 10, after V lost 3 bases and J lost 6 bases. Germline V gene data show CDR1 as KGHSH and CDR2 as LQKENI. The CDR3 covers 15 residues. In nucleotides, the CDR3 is TGTGCCAGCTCACCGGCAACCGGGACAGCCTCTGAAGCTTTCTTT. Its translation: CASSPATGTASEAFF.

The CDR3 nucleotides read TGTGCCAGCAGCTTAGCGGAGGGAGGTGGCTACACCTTC. This translates into CASSLAEGGGYTF. The V gene is TRBV7-2, the J gene TRBJ1-2; D gene ambiguous. CDR1 is SGHTA and CDR2 is FQGNSA in the germline V gene. V lost 0 bases to trimming and J lost 7 bases, with 9 bases between them. This CDR3 spans 13 amino acids.

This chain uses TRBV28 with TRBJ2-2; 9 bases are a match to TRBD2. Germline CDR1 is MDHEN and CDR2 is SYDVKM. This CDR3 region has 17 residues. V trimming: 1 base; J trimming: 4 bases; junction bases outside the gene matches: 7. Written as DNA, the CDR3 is TGTGCCAGCAGTTTATACGGCGGGGGGGCCGGCACCGGGGAGCTGTTTTTT. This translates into CASSLYGGGAGTGELFF.

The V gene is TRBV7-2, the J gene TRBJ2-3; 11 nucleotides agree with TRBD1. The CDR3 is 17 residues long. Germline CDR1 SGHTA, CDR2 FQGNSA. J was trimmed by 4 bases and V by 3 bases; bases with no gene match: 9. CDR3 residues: CASSFAGTGGLADTQYF. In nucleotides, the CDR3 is TGTGCCAGCAGCTTCGCCGGGACAGGGGGTTTGGCAGATACGCAGTATTTT.

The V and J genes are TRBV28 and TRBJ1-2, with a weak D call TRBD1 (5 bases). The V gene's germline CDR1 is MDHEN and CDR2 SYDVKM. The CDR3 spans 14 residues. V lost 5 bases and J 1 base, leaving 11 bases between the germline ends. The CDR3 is CASSQGWSNYGYTF. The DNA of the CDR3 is TGTGCCAGCAGTCAGGGATGGAGTAACTATGGCTACACCTTC.

The CDR3 spells CASSLYSDRGQKTQYF. The CDR3 nucleotides are TGTGCCAGCAGTTTATACTCGGACAGGGGGCAGAAGACCCAGTACTTC. The V gene is TRBV28, the J gene TRBJ2-5; the match to TRBD1 covers 11 bases. The V gene end was trimmed by 1 base and the J gene end by 6 bases; junction bases not matched to a gene: 7. Looked up from germline, CDR1 is MDHEN and CDR2 is SYDVKM. CDR3 size: 16 residues. Variable domain in full (rest from reference TRBV28 and TRBJ2-5): DVKVTQSSRYLVKRTGEKVFLECVQDMDHENMFWYRQDPGLGLRLIYFSYDVKMKEKGDIPEGYSVSREKKERFSLILESASTNQTSMYLCASSLYSDRGQKTQYFGPGTRLLVL.

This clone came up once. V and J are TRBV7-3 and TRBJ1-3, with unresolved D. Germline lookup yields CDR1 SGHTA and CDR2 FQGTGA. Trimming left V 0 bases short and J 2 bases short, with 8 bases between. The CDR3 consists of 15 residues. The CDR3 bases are TGTGCCAGCAGCTTAACGCACGGGGCTGGAAACACCATATATTTT. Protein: CASSLTHGAGNTIYF.

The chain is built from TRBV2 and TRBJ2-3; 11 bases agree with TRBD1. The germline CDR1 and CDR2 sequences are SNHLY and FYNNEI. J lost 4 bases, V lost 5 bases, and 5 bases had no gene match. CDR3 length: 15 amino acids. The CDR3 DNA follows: TGTGCCAGCAGTCGGGACAGGGGGGCCCCAGATACGCAGTATTTT. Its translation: CASSRDRGAPDTQYF. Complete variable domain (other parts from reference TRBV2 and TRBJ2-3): EPEVTQTPSHQVTQMGQEVILRCVPISNHLYFYWYRQILGQKVEFLVSFYNNEISEKSEIFDDQFSVERPDGSNFTLKIRSTKLEDSAMYFCASSRDRGAPDTQYFGPGTRLTVL.